Each of the 14 T cell receptor beta chains below was sequenced from the same sample in a study of cytomegalovirus exposure and HLA in healthy donors. Primers for the PCR totalled 60 Vbeta and 13 Jbeta. Here immunoSEQ multiplex PCR was the method, and the copy in TCRdb shows in-frame clones only, minus some. The repertoire holds about 140,000 clones, around 79% seen once, with 3% to 5% in the top ten. Sample: PBMCs. All receptors derive from a male donor in good health and CMV-seronegative.

About this clone itself: Mismatch with germline at one junction end may stem from a read error. Other DNA sequences in the sample encode the same CDR3. J is TRBJ2-3 and V is TRBV9, with D unresolved. The germline V gene has CDR1 SGDLS and CDR2 YYNGEE. The CDR3 extends over 16 amino acids. The CDR3 protein is CASSVDSRSSTDTQYF. CDR3 DNA sequence: TGTGCTAGCAGCGTAGATAGTCGGTCTAGCACAGATACGCAGTATTTT.

The V gene is TRBV9, the J gene TRBJ1-1, with 10 positions matching TRBD1. The CDR3 is made up of 15 amino acids. V was pared by 4 bases and J by 6 bases, with 9 bases of the junction left unmatched. The germline gives CDR1 SGDLS, CDR2 YYNGEE. CDR3 residues: CASSTGTGVGSEAFF. CDR3 nucleotides: TGTGCCAGCAGCACGGGGACAGGGGTTGGTTCTGAAGCTTTCTTT.

The rearrangement uses TRBV14 and TRBJ2-1; TRBD1 might be the D (5 bases). CDR3 length: 16 residues. Trimming stripped 4 bases from V and 0 bases from J, with 13 bases between. Germline values: CDR1 SGHDN, CDR2 FVKESK. The chain's CDR3 is CASSRTFLSSYNEQFF. CDR3 DNA sequence: TGTGCCAGCAGCCGGACATTTTTGAGCTCCTACAATGAGCAGTTCTTC.

The V call is TRBV2, the J call TRBJ2-1; 11 positions match TRBD2. Germline lookup yields CDR1 SNHLY and CDR2 FYNNEI. This CDR3 has 13 amino acids. V gave up 6 bases and J gave up 7 bases; unmatched junction bases: 2. Written as DNA, the CDR3 is TGTGCCAGCAGGGGACTAGCGGTAAATGAGCAGTTCTTC. It translates to CASRGLAVNEQFF.

Concerning this clone itself: At one end the junction does not follow the germline gene, possibly because of a read error. The V gene is TRBV5-4, the J gene TRBJ2-6, with D tentatively TRBD1 (5 bases). This CDR3 region has 15 residues. Germline CDR1 and CDR2: SGHNT and YYREEE (reference sequence). The CDR3 nucleotides read TGTGCCAGCAGCTTGTTGGGCTCTGGGGCCAACGGCCTGACTTTC. It specifies CASSLLGSGANGLTF.

CDR3 sequence (DNA): TGTGCCAGCAGCTTGGCAACCGGGGAGCTGTTTTTT. Its protein product is CASSLATGELFF. The chain links TRBV5-6 to TRBJ2-2; unclear D gene. V shed 0 bases and J shed 5 bases, with 2 bases lying between them. Germline V gene data show CDR1 as SGHDT and CDR2 as YYEEEE. The CDR3 length is 12 residues. The complete variable domain, with remaining parts taken from reference TRBV5-6 and TRBJ2-2, reads DAGVTQSPTHLIKTRGQQVTLRCSPKSGHDTVSWYQQALGQGPQFIFQYYEEEERQRGNFPDRFSGHQFPNYSSELNVNALLLGDSALYLCASSLATGELFFGEGSRLTVL.

This chain connects TRBV9 to TRBJ1-5; TRBD1 is a possible D gene (6 bases). CDR3 length: 16 amino acids. Trimming took off 1 base at V and 7 bases at J, with 18 bases between the two ends. CDR1 SGDLS and CDR2 YYNGEE come from the germline V gene. The CDR3 reads CASSVLVRGFMQPQHF. The CDR3, as DNA: TGTGCCAGCAGCGTATTAGTCAGGGGCTTTATGCAGCCCCAGCATTTT.

The chain has TRBV7-6 and TRBJ2-5; 8 bases agree with TRBD1. The assigned J gene may be wrong: the sequence end matches TRBJ2-7 better. Germline V gene lookup returns CDR1 SGHVS and CDR2 FNYEAQ. The CDR3 spans 14 residues. The CDR3 sequence is CASSLQGASYEQYF. In DNA form, the CDR3 reads TGTGCCAGCAGCTTACAGGGGGCCTCCTACGAGCAGTACTTC.

This CDR3 reads CASSSPPDRGTSYNSPLHF. The CDR3 coding sequence is TGTGCCAGCAGTTCCCCGCCGGACAGGGGTACCTCCTATAATTCACCCCTCCACTTT. V is TRBV27 and J is TRBJ1-6, with 9 bases identical to TRBD1. The germline CDR1 and CDR2 sequences are MNHEY and SMNVEV (reference sequence). V dropped 4 bases and J dropped 0; count of bases not matched to a gene: 10. CDR3 size: 19 residues.

This sequence joins TRBV4-3 and TRBJ2-2; a weak D match, TRBD2 (5 bases). This CDR3 contains 14 residues. Germline values: CDR1 LGHNA, CDR2 YSLEER. V shed 4 bases and J shed 2 bases, with 8 bases lying between them. The CDR3 DNA reads TGCGCCAGCAGCCGGGAGCTAAACACCGGGGAGCTGTTTTTT. Its protein is CASSRELNTGELFF.

This clone was seen a few times. The chain uses TRBV7-2 and TRBJ2-1, with no clear D. Trimming shortened V by 6 bases and J by 9 bases, and 18 bases separated the two germline ends. The CDR3 runs 14 residues. CDR1 is SGHTA and CDR2 is FQGNSA in the germline V gene. The CDR3 coding sequence is TGTGCCAGCAGTAACCTCCCCCGCCGCGGTGAGCAGTTCTTC. It encodes CASSNLPRRGEQFF.

The genes are TRBV18 and TRBJ1-6; D is undetermined. The V gene's germline CDR1 is KGHSH and CDR2 LQKENI. The CDR3 is made up of 14 amino acids. V lost 2 bases and J lost 5, with 7 bases in between. As DNA, the CDR3 is TGTGCCAGCTCACCAGGGCTACATAATTCACCCCTCCACTTT. Translating it yields CASSPGLHNSPLHF.

V usage is TRBV2 and J usage is TRBJ1-5, with D possibly TRBD1 on 6 matching bases. Per the germline V gene, CDR1 is SNHLY and CDR2 is FYNNEI. This CDR3 has 13 residues. V was pared by 6 bases and J by 3 bases, with 9 bases between. The CDR3 DNA reads TGTGCCAGCAGAACAGGGATCAATCAGCCCCAGCATTTT. Encoded protein: CASRTGINQPQHF.

The V call is TRBV4-1, the J call TRBJ2-5; possible D gene TRBD2, 5 bases. Between the trimmed V and J ends, which lost 8 bases and 1 base, there was a span of 20 bases. The CDR3 length is 16 residues. Germline V gives CDR1 MGHRA, CDR2 YSYEKL. The CDR3 region has the DNA TGCGCCAGCCGCCCGGTCGGGCGGGCAACCCAAGAGACCCAGTACTTC. It translates to CASRPVGRATQETQYF.